This T cell receptor beta chain was observed in a study of technical replicates of blood from a few donors. The protocol was immunoSEQ multiplex PCR, while the TCRdb copy is restricted to in-frame clones and leaves out a portion. The sample has about 59,000 clones; approximately 90% are singletons. The sequence derives from a human donor in good health. Some clones in this sample may be carry-over from other donors' samples. Sequencing was performed on PBMCs.

For the CDR3, the DNA is TGTGCTAGTGGTCCTCAGGATGAAGCTTTCTTT. Its translation: CASGPQDEAFF. This chain joins TRBV12-5 and TRBJ1-1; unclear D gene. V dropped 5 bases and J dropped 7 bases, with 8 bases sitting between them. Germline lookup yields CDR1 LGHNT and CDR2 FRNRAP. This CDR3 is 11 amino acids long.